This is a list of T cell receptor beta chains from one sample in a study of T cell changes during pregnancy in multiple sclerosis. Method: immunoSEQ multiplex PCR; TCRdb's copy keeps in-frame clones and lacks some. The sample has tens of thousands of clones; approximately 92% are singletons. The input for sequencing was CD8+ T cells from peripheral blood mononuclear cells, taken in the third trimester of pregnancy. Receptors were obtained from a female donor in good health, enrolled as a control in a pregnancy study. CDR3s include the opening cysteine and the closing phenylalanine or tryptophan. The D gene is left open where the match is weak. Expanded clones are given a class, and other clones once, few, many or no size at all.

abundance | d_gene | j_gene | v_gene | CDR3aa | CDR3nt
. | TRBD1 | TRBJ1-3 | TRBV7-6 | CASSLGQGGGNTIYF | TGTGCCAGCAGCTTAGGACAGGGAGGTGGAAACACCATATATTTT
. | . | TRBJ2-1 | TRBV30 | CAWTQGLSADEQFF | TGTGCCTGGACCCAGGGACTCTCTGCTGATGAGCAGTTCTTC
once | TRBD1 | TRBJ1-5 | TRBV30 | CAWSEGTVIYQPQHF | TGTGCCTGGAGTGAAGGGACAGTGATTTATCAGCCCCAGCATTTT
. | . | TRBJ1-1 | TRBV4-2 | CASSAGLSKGEGTEAFF | TGTGCCAGCAGCGCAGGCCTATCAAAGGGGGAAGGCACTGAAGCTTTCTTT
. | . | TRBJ2-7 | TRBV2 | CASSEYRTAIYEQYF | TGTGCCAGCAGTGAGTACCGGACAGCCATCTACGAGCAGTACTTC
. | TRBD2 | TRBJ2-1 | TRBV6-1 | CASSELAGFNNEQFF | TGTGCCAGCAGTGAGCTAGCGGGGTTTAACAATGAGCAGTTCTTC
. | . | TRBJ1-2 | TRBV10-3 | CAISENDRSNYGYTF | TGTGCCATCAGTGAAAACGACAGATCCAACTATGGCTACACCTTC
. | TRBD1 | TRBJ2-7 | TRBV2 | CASSTTGSRGEQYF | TGTGCCAGCAGTACGACAGGGTCCAGGGGCGAGCAGTACTTC
once | TRBD1 | TRBJ2-7 | TRBV4-3 | CASSSGLGQGAVDEQYF | TGCGCCAGCAGCTCCGGCCTCGGACAGGGGGCGGTGGACGAGCAGTACTTC
. | . | TRBJ1-4 | TRBV4-2 | CASSSRGGGSEEKLFF | TGTGCCAGCAGCTCGCGGGGAGGTGGTTCGGAAGAAAAACTGTTTTTT
. | TRBD2 | TRBJ2-1 | TRBV7-2 | CASSLALILAGGRSSYNEQFF | TGTGCCAGCAGCTTAGCACTCATTCTAGCGGGGGGTCGCAGCTCCTACAATGAGCAGTTCTTC
few | . | TRBJ1-2 | TRBV27 | CASSPNHVGYTF | TGTGCCAGCAGTCCTAACCACGTTGGCTACACCTTC
medium-sized | . | TRBJ1-1 | TRBV18 | CASSFNRDYTEAFF | TGTGCCAGCTCCTTTAACAGAGATTACACTGAAGCTTTCTTT
. | TRBD1 | TRBJ2-2 | TRBV29-1 | CSVAGRGWAGELFF | TGCAGCGTTGCCGGCAGGGGGTGGGCCGGGGAGCTGTTTTTT
. | . | TRBJ1-2 | TRBV27 | CASSLSIKGPGHGYTF | TGTGCCAGCAGTTTATCAATAAAGGGGCCCGGGCATGGCTACACCTTC
once | . | TRBJ1-6 | TRBV7-9 | CASSLALLAGLGVSPLHF | TGTGCCAGCAGCTTAGCGCTACTGGCCGGCCTAGGCGTTTCACCCCTCCACTTT
. | . | TRBJ1-1 | TRBV6-5 | CASTQRGGSEEAFF | TGTGCCAGCACTCAACGCGGTGGATCTGAAGAAGCTTTCTTT
. | . | TRBJ2-7 | TRBV9 | CASSVGGTSTYEQYF | TGTGCCAGCAGCGTAGGTGGGACTTCGACCTACGAGCAGTACTTC
. | . | TRBJ1-5 | TRBV15 | CATSRGPIGAEPQHF | TGTGCCACCAGCAGAGGTCCCATCGGAGCGGAGCCCCAGCATTTT
. | . | TRBJ2-1 | TRBV7-9 | CASSLGGKSSYNEQFF | TGTGCCAGCAGCTTAGGCGGGAAGAGCTCCTACAATGAGCAGTTCTTC
. | TRBD2 | TRBJ2-2 | TRBV7-8 | CASSLGSSGGDETGELFF | TGTGCCAGCAGCTTAGGTTCTAGCGGGGGGGATGAAACCGGGGAGCTGTTTTTT
. | TRBD2 | TRBJ2-7 | TRBV29-1 | CSVEDPTSGNSYEQYF | TGCAGCGTTGAAGACCCGACTAGCGGGAACTCCTACGAGCAGTACTTC
. | . | TRBJ2-7 | TRBV21-1 | CASSKTRQGKGFSPYYEQYF | TGTGCCAGCAGCAAAACTCGACAGGGTAAGGGTTTCTCCCCCTACTACGAGCAGTACTTC
. | . | TRBJ1-2 | TRBV5-1 | CASSLDGSSGYTF | TGCGCCAGCAGCTTGGACGGCAGTAGCGGCTACACCTTC
. | TRBD2 | TRBJ2-5 | TRBV7-8 | CASSLDIAGATQYF | TGTGCCAGCAGCTTAGACATAGCGGGGGCGACCCAGTACTTC
. | TRBD1 | TRBJ2-1 | TRBV7-6 | CASSAPGQGNEQFF | TGTGCCAGCAGCGCTCCGGGACAGGGGAATGAGCAGTTCTTC
. | TRBD1 | TRBJ1-1 | TRBV29-1 | CSVGGTTGVTFF | TGCAGCGTTGGGGGGACGACAGGGGTGACTTTCTTT
. | . | TRBJ2-7 | TRBV7-7 | CASSSSTGNEQYF | TGTGCCAGCAGCTCCTCTACAGGGAACGAGCAGTACTTC
. | . | TRBJ2-7 | TRBV5-8 | CASSLGQRGYEQYF | TGTGCCAGCAGCTTGGGGCAGCGCGGGTACGAGCAGTACTTC
. | TRBD2 | TRBJ2-5 | TRBV13 | CASSQTSGGVQETQYF | TGTGCCAGCAGCCAAACTAGCGGGGGGGTACAAGAGACCCAGTACTTC
. | TRBD2 | TRBJ2-7 | TRBV9 | CASSQTSGGYYEQYF | TGTGCCAGCAGCCAGACTAGCGGGGGCTACTACGAGCAGTACTTC
. | TRBD1 | TRBJ2-7 | TRBV7-2 | CASSLAFFYRGRSYEQYF | TGTGCCAGCAGCTTAGCGTTTTTTTACAGGGGGAGGTCCTACGAGCAGTACTTC
. | . | TRBJ1-1 | TRBV4-1 | CASSHRDSNTEAFF | TGCGCCAGCAGCCACAGGGATTCGAACACTGAAGCTTTCTTT
. | TRBD1 | TRBJ1-5 | TRBV4-1 | CASSTGQGRQPQHF | TGCGCCAGCAGCACCGGACAGGGAAGACAGCCCCAGCATTTT
. | TRBD2 | TRBJ2-7 | TRBV5-4 | CASSGGLAGVSEQYF | TGTGCCAGCAGCGGGGGACTAGCGGGGGTTTCCGAGCAGTACTTC
. | . | TRBJ1-6 | TRBV27 | CASSQVRSPLHF | TGTGCCAGCAGTCAGGTGCGCTCACCCCTCCACTTT
. | TRBD1 | TRBJ1-1 | TRBV19 | CASSIGGGQGWTEAFF | TGTGCCAGTAGTATTGGCGGGGGACAGGGGTGGACTGAAGCTTTCTTT
. | TRBD2 | TRBJ2-2 | TRBV27 | CASSYREGTGELFF | TGTGCCAGCAGCTACCGGGAGGGTACCGGGGAGCTGTTTTTT
. | TRBD1 | TRBJ2-3 | TRBV9 | CASSVARDRALNTQYF | TGTGCCAGCAGCGTAGCCCGGGACAGAGCTTTGAATACGCAGTATTTT
. | . | TRBJ1-5 | TRBV19 | CASEHRAGDQPQHF | TGTGCCAGTGAACACAGGGCAGGGGATCAGCCCCAGCATTTT
. | . | TRBJ1-4 | TRBV4-3 | CASSQSLAGTNEKLFF | TGCGCCAGCAGCCAGTCTTTGGCGGGAACTAATGAAAAACTGTTTTTT
. | TRBD1 | TRBJ1-2 | TRBV4-3 | CASSPDSGQEYGYTF | TGCGCCAGCAGCCCGGACTCGGGACAGGAGTATGGCTACACCTTC
. | . | TRBJ1-1 | TRBV6-7 | CASSYPRGGPDTEAFF | TGTGCCAGCAGTTACCCCCGGGGGGGGCCAGACACTGAAGCTTTCTTT